A selection of T cell receptor beta chains follows, all from one sample in a study of shared clonotypes between healthy human individuals. Sequenced by immunoSEQ multiplex PCR; TCRdb stores in-frame clones only, minus some. Found here are about 490,000 clones, around 73% of them singletons; the top ten hold about 11%. The sequenced sample consisted of PBMCs. The origin of the receptors is a woman aged 40 to 50 in good health. Some clones in this sample may be carry-over from other donors' samples. Both conserved end residues are part of each CDR3. A D gene is named only where the DNA matches it firmly. The listing skips clone size in some rows; elsewhere it reads once, few, many or a size class.

size	J	D	V	DNA	CDR3
NA	TRBJ1-2	TRBD1	TRBV6-1	TGTGCCAGCAGTGAAGCGGGGGACAGACCTAACTATGGCTACACCTTC	CASSEAGDRPNYGYTF
NA	TRBJ2-1	NA	TRBV5-1	TGCGCCAGCAGGTCAGGGAATGAGCAGTTCTTC	CASRSGNEQFF
NA	TRBJ2-3	TRBD2	TRBV5-4	TGTGCCAGCAGCCCCGGGACTAGCGGGAGTGCAGATACGCAGTATTTT	CASSPGTSGSADTQYF
NA	TRBJ2-3	TRBD2	TRBV7-2	TGTGCCAGCAGCCCGCGACTAGCGGGAGGGGATACGCAGTATTTT	CASSPRLAGGDTQYF
NA	TRBJ2-3	NA	TRBV20-1	TGCAGTGTATCGGGGGTATCTCAGTATTTT	CSVSGVSQYF
NA	TRBJ1-2	TRBD1	TRBV5-1	TGCGCCAGCAGCGGGGACAGGGCCGGCTACACCTTC	CASSGDRAGYTF
NA	TRBJ2-5	NA	TRBV7-2	TGTGCCAGCAGCTTATATACGGAGACCCAGTACTTC	CASSLYTETQYF
NA	TRBJ2-3	TRBD2	TRBV5-1	TGCGCCAGCAGACCCCTAGCGGACCTCACAGATACGCAGTATTTT	CASRPLADLTDTQYF
NA	TRBJ2-7	TRBD1	TRBV5-8	TGTGCCAGCAGATCGGACAGGGCCACCTACGAGCAGTACTTC	CASRSDRATYEQYF
NA	TRBJ2-3	NA	TRBV19	TGTGCCAGTAGTATAAACTTCTTTAGCACAGATACGCAGTATTTT	CASSINFFSTDTQYF
NA	TRBJ1-1	NA	TRBV29-1	TGCAGCACCTCCGGATCGGCAGGCATGAACACTGAAGCTTTCTTT	CSTSGSAGMNTEAFF
once	TRBJ2-5	NA	TRBV6-5	TGTGCCAGCAGTTACTCGCGGGTAGAGACCCAGTACTTC	CASSYSRVETQYF
NA	TRBJ2-7	TRBD2	TRBV28	TGTGCCAGCAGTCGACTGAGCGGGATTACCTCCTACGAGCAGTACTTC	CASSRLSGITSYEQYF
NA	TRBJ1-5	NA	TRBV2	TGTGCCAGCGCGTACGTAGATCAGCCCCAGCATTTT	CASAYVDQPQHF
many	TRBJ2-4	NA	TRBV18	TGTGCCAGCTCATCCCCTAGGATCGGGGCCAAAAACATTCAGTACTTC	CASSSPRIGAKNIQYF
NA	TRBJ2-1	TRBD2	TRBV4-1	TGCGCCAGCAGCCAAGCCTCTAGCGGGTTCCCTCCTGAGCAGTTCTTC	CASSQASSGFPPEQFF
NA	TRBJ1-3	NA	TRBV5-6	TGTGCCAGCAGCTTGATTGCCGGGGCCTCTGGAAACACCATATATTTT	CASSLIAGASGNTIYF
NA	TRBJ1-5	NA	TRBV11-2	TGTGCCAGCAGCTCCGGCCTCAATCAGCCCCAGCATTTT	CASSSGLNQPQHF
NA	TRBJ2-4	TRBD2	TRBV4-1	TGCGCCAGCAGCCAGGAGAGAATACCTAGCGGGATCTCCGGGATAGACATTCAGTACTTC	CASSQERIPSGISGIDIQYF
NA	TRBJ2-7	TRBD2	TRBV6-1	TGTGCCAGCAGTTCTAGCGGAACCTCTCTCGAGCAGTACTTC	CASSSSGTSLEQYF
NA	TRBJ2-5	NA	TRBV30	TGTGCCTGGAGTTTGGGGGGGCAGTTCCAAGAGACCCAGTACTTC	CAWSLGGQFQETQYF
NA	TRBJ1-4	NA	TRBV7-6	TGTGCCAGCAGCTCTCGACAATCGGCTAATGAAAAACTGTTTTTT	CASSSRQSANEKLFF
NA	TRBJ2-7	TRBD2	TRBV6-5	TGTGCCAGCAGTCCTACTAGCGGGATCAATCTCGAGCAGTACTTC	CASSPTSGINLEQYF
NA	TRBJ2-3	NA	TRBV29-1	TGCAGCGTTGGCCAAAGTATGGGACATAGCACAGATACGCAGTATTTT	CSVGQSMGHSTDTQYF
few	TRBJ1-1	TRBD1	TRBV29-1	TGCAGCGTTGAAGATCGGGGGAACAGGGGCTTTGCTGAAGCTTTCTTT	CSVEDRGNRGFAEAFF
NA	TRBJ1-1	TRBD1	TRBV18	TGTGCCAGCTCACCCAACACAGGGGGCACTGAAGCTTTCTTT	CASSPNTGGTEAFF
NA	TRBJ2-3	TRBD2	TRBV19	TGTGCCAGTAGTACTTTCGGACTAGCGCTGAGCACAGATACGCAGTATTTT	CASSTFGLALSTDTQYF
NA	TRBJ2-7	NA	TRBV7-2	TGTGCCAGCAGCTTATTCCCAGGCTTCACCTACGAGCAGTACTTC	CASSLFPGFTYEQYF
NA	TRBJ2-7	TRBD1	TRBV6-5	TGTGCCAGCAGAAAGACAGGGGCATCCTACGAGCAGTACTTC	CASRKTGASYEQYF
NA	TRBJ1-2	NA	TRBV30	TGTGCCTGCACGCGAGCCAGGGTCGGTGGCTACACCTTC	CACTRARVGGYTF
few	TRBJ1-1	NA	TRBV5-6	TGTGCCAGCAGCTTGGGGGGGCGGACTGAAGCTTTCTTT	CASSLGGRTEAFF
many	TRBJ2-5	NA	TRBV4-1	TGCGCCAGCAGCCCCGGGGCCCGACAGACAGGAGAGACCCAGTACTTC	CASSPGARQTGETQYF
NA	TRBJ2-7	TRBD1	TRBV19	TGTGCCAGTAGTAACTCAGGGGGCGGCACCTACGAGCAGTACTTC	CASSNSGGGTYEQYF
NA	TRBJ1-1	NA	TRBV6-1	TGTGCCAGCAGTGAACAAATGGGTACTGAAGCTTTCTTT	CASSEQMGTEAFF